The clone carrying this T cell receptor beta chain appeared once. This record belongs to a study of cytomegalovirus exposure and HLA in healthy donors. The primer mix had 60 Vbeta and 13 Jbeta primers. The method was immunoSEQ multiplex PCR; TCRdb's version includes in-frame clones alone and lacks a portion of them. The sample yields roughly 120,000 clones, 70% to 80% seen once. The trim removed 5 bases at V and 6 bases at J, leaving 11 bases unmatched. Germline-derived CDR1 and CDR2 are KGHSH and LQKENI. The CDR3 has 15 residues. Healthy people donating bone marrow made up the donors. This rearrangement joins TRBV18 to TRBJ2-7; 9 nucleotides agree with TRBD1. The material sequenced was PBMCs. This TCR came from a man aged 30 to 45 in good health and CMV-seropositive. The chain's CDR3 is CASSTGQGRSGEQYF. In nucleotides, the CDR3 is TGTGCCAGCTCAACGGGACAGGGAAGGTCAGGCGAGCAGTACTTC.